This TCR beta chain appears in the sequencing data of a study of T cell repertoires in cytomegalovirus infection (dated by TCRdb to the late 2010s). About the investigation overall: The peptide stimulations were aimed at well-studied HLA-B-restricted epitopes as well as recently identified HLA-C-restricted CMV epitopes, whose presentation resists viral immunomodulation. Donor HLA type was relevant to the analysis, as public TCR beta signatures indicated carriage of CMV infection together with the matching HLA type.

As to this clonotype: This receptor's antigen is unknown. There are no base qualities to consult, and no much larger clone falls within one base.

Instrument on record: Illumina HiSeq 1500. TCRdb redid the processing of the public reads, applying fastp at Q25 and MiXCR, and retained in-frame beta chains. Merged by CDR3 protein, the rows form single entries marked with the most common genes and DNA. The sample table contains 450,000 to 550,000 distinct CDR3 sequences; only one count was recorded for 40% to 50% of them. Together, the top ten hold about 45% of the sample. The paper's findings and limits, for the study overall: In the ex vivo response, HLA-C-restricted CMV-specific TCR beta clonotypes were dominant, and in two of eight donors the single most frequent clonotype came from this HLA-C-restricted group. Cumulative frequency of public TCR beta family members discriminated carriers of CMV infection plus the relevant HLA type in this cohort and an independent approximately 370-donor cohort.

The treatment or condition label on this specimen signifies: in vitro stimulation with specific CMV peptide epitopes to enrich CMV-specific T cells. Germline trimming: 8 bases from V, 4 bases from J; junction bases outside gene matches: 18. The CDR3, from cysteine to phenylalanine, totals 17 residues. CDR3 DNA is the only sequence kept; it has 51 bases, read in frame from the first base. Taken from the germline V gene, the CDR1 and CDR2 loops are SQVTM and ANQGSEA. The rearrangement joined TRBV29-1 to TRBJ2-1, with 9 bases matching TRBD1. This TCR was recovered from a human donor in good health (CMV status not recorded). Some clones in this sample may be carry-over from other donors' samples. The sample here was cultured PBMCs, taken from culture after CMV antigen stimulation. The CDR3 protein: CSTYQLSGQGFYNEQFF. The base sequence is TGCAGCACCTACCAGTTATCCGGACAGGGGTTTTACAATGAGCAGTTCTTC.